The 25 T cell receptor beta chains below come from one sample, sequenced in a study of regulatory T cells in long-lasting Graves disease (dated by TCRdb to the early 2020s). The time point label corresponds to: newly diagnosed GD, antithyroid drugs for less than 3 months. For both TCR sequencing and RNA sequencing, RNA was extracted from PBMCs using TRIzol. The library was prepared using multiplex PCR. This sample was sequenced with an Illumina HiSeq 4000. To build TCR beta libraries, CDR3 regions were amplified by Arm-PCR using iRepertoire HTBI primers. TCRdb applied fastp at Q25 and MiXCR to the public reads, then kept only in-frame beta chains. Duplicate CDR3 protein sequences are folded into a single record with the most common DNA and genes. For this sample there are 350,000 to 400,000 distinct CDR3 sequences; roughly 15% appear just once. 22% of the sample goes to the ten largest clones. The source material was peripheral blood mononuclear cells (PBMCs), sampled at new diagnosis, from a patient treated with antithyroid drugs. Receptors originate from a female donor with Graves disease.

As regards this clonotype: A much larger clone differs from this one at a single base, so this may be a read error. This chain uses TRBV30 with TRBJ2-5; D not resolved. The closer fit of TRBJ2-1 to the DNA end suggests the J call may be wrong. The germline gives CDR1 GTSNPN, CDR2 SVGIG (reference sequence). The CDR3 covers 11 residues. The CDR3 sequence: CAWREYGEQFF. The CDR3 DNA reads as TGTGCCTGGCGTGAGTACGGTGAGCAGTTCTTC.

In its sample, this clonotype was seen many times. The rearrangement joins TRBV6-2 or TRBV6-3 to TRBJ2-7; the match to TRBD2 covers 7 bases. The CDR3 is 14 amino acids. With 8 bases clipped from V and 0 bases from J, the junction kept 7 bases outside the gene matches. Germline loops: CDR1 MNHEY, CDR2 SVGEGT. DNA of the CDR3: TGTGCCAGCTGCAGGAGCGGGGACTCCTACGAGCAGTACTTC. It specifies CASCRSGDSYEQYF.

This clonotype has more than one count but fewer than ten. A much larger clone differs from this one at a single base, so this may be a read error. The CDR3 here is CASSLDKNTGELFF. The CDR3 DNA sequence: TGTGCCAGCAGCTTGGACAAGAACACCGGGGAGCTGTTTTTT. The rearrangement links TRBV9 to TRBJ2-2; tentatively, D is TRBD1 (5 bases). The CDR3 loop spans 14 amino acids. V gave up 4 bases and J gave up 1 base, with 8 bases separating them. Germline V gives CDR1 SGDLS, CDR2 YYNGEE.

In this sample, this clonotype turned up a few times. The chain is built from TRBV3-1 and TRBJ1-2; a weak D match, TRBD1 (5 bases). CDR3 length: 19 amino acids. CDR1 is LGHDT and CDR2 is YNNKEL in the germline V gene (reference sequence). V lost 0 bases and J 2 bases, leaving 22 bases between the germline ends. DNA of the CDR3: TGTGCCAGCAGCCAAGAGACTTGGCTCATGGGGGACGGGAACTATGGCTACACCTTC. Its protein is CASSQETWLMGDGNYGYTF.

In its sample, this clonotype was seen many times. The V and J genes are TRBV7-9 and TRBJ1-6; D is ambiguous. The CDR3 length is 14 residues. V was clipped by 1 base and J by 13 bases, with 14 bases between them. In germline, CDR1 is SEHNR, CDR2 FQNEAQ (reference sequence). The CDR3 loop reads CASSLGGLRSPLHF. CDR3 nucleotide sequence: TGTGCCAGCAGCTTAGGGGGTCTGAGAAGTCCCCTCCACTTT.

This clonotype was counted many times. The chain uses TRBV2 and TRBJ2-2, with TRBD1 identical over 7 bases. V lost 1 base, J lost 3 bases, and 11 bases stayed unmatched. The V gene's germline CDR1 is SNHLY and CDR2 FYNNEI. This CDR3 has 18 residues. CDR3 loop: CASSEGTGALLDTGELFF. CDR3 bases: TGTGCCAGCAGTGAAGGGACAGGCGCGCTCCTAGACACCGGGGAGCTGTTTTTT.

CDR3 loop: CASSRSADGESQHF. The CDR3 DNA follows: TGCGCCAGCAGCCGCTCGGCGGATGGGGAGTCCCAGCATTTT. The rearrangement uses TRBV4-1 and TRBJ1-5; no clear D. The CDR3 loop spans 14 amino acids. Germline lookup yields CDR1 MGHRA and CDR2 YSYEKL. Between the trimmed V and J ends, which lost 4 bases and 11 bases, there was a span of 18 bases.

In this sample, this clonotype turned up a few times. V usage is TRBV5-6 and J usage is TRBJ2-3, with 7 nucleotides matching TRBD2. Germline CDR1 reads SGHDT; CDR2 reads YYEEEE. Germline trimming cut 7 bases from V and 3 bases from J; bases unmatched to any gene: 11. The CDR3 is 15 amino acids. CDR3 bases: TGTGCCAGCTCCTCGGGGGGATCGGGAACAGATACGCAGTATTTT. The encoded protein is CASSSGGSGTDTQYF.

Of note for this clonotype: A much larger clonotype is one base distant, so this may be a read error. The chain couples TRBV28 to TRBJ2-3, with 10 bases that match TRBD1. Looked up from germline, CDR1 is MDHEN and CDR2 is SYDVKM. The CDR3 length is 19 residues. J was trimmed by 1 base and V by 0 bases; bases with no gene match: 10. CDR3 loop: CASSLWGQGLAAGTDTQYF. CDR3 DNA sequence: TGTGCCAGCAGTTTATGGGGACAGGGGTTAGCGGCAGGCACAGATACGCAGTATTTT.

This clonotype was seen at least ten times. This chain links TRBV20-1 with TRBJ2-5, with a tentative D call TRBD1 (6 bases). Per germline, CDR1 DFQATT and CDR2 SNEGSKA (reference sequence). The CDR3 totals 15 residues. The ends were cut back, 5 bases at V and 1 base at J, with 17 bases in the middle. The CDR3 DNA follows: TGCAGTGCTCCACTTATTCAGGGGCCCCAAGAGACCCAGTACTTC. The encoded protein is CSAPLIQGPQETQYF.

CDR3 in DNA: TGTGCCAGCAGGACGGGGTCAAGTATGAACACTGAAGCTTTCTTT. This gives the protein CASRTGSSMNTEAFF. The chain uses TRBV4-2 and TRBJ1-1, with D uncertain. CDR3 length: 15 amino acids. With 6 bases removed from V and 0 bases from J, the gap between germline ends came to 14 bases. Germline V gene lookup returns CDR1 LGHNA and CDR2 YNFKEQ.

The sample holds many counts of this clonotype. The chain uses TRBV18 and TRBJ1-4; 7 bases fit TRBD1. The V gene end was trimmed by 3 bases and the J gene end by 5 bases; junction bases not matched to a gene: 3. This CDR3 contains 14 residues. Germline values: CDR1 KGHSH, CDR2 LQKENI. As DNA, the CDR3 is TGTGCCAGCTCACCTACAGGGGCGAATGAAAAACTGTTTTTT. This gives the protein CASSPTGANEKLFF.

In its sample, this clonotype was seen many times. V gene TRBV6-5 combines with J gene TRBJ2-7, with D perhaps given as TRBD1 or TRBD2 (6 bases each). The CDR3 is 13 amino acids. From germline, CDR1 is MNHEY and CDR2 SVGAGI. With 4 bases removed from V and 2 bases from J, the gap between germline ends came to 9 bases. DNA for the CDR3: TGTGCCAGCAGTTTGGAGGGGGCCTACGAGCAGTACTTC. This sequence encodes CASSLEGAYEQYF.

This clonotype was recorded at least ten times. The chain links TRBV5-1 to TRBJ2-3, with TRBD2 matching 8 bases. V lost 5 bases and J lost 0; bases outside the gene matches: 8. The length of the CDR3 is 16 residues. The germline V gene encodes CDR1 SGHRS and CDR2 YFSETQ. Written as DNA, the CDR3 is TGCGCCAGCAGTCTGACGGGGGGGCCGAGCACAGATACGCAGTATTTT. The encoded protein is CASSLTGGPSTDTQYF.

V is TRBV4-1 and J is TRBJ1-2; the match to TRBD1 covers 7 bases. Germline-derived CDR1 and CDR2 are MGHRA and YSYEKL. V dropped 1 base and J dropped 4; count of bases not matched to a gene: 6. The CDR3 length is 15 residues. CDR3 protein: CASSQGRGLSYGYTF. The CDR3 nucleotides are TGCGCCAGCAGCCAAGGGAGGGGGCTTAGCTATGGCTACACCTTC.

The J gene is TRBJ1-4, the V gene TRBV12-3 or TRBV12-4, with D uncertain. The CDR3 runs 15 residues. Trimming shortened V by 6 bases and J by 4 bases, and 15 bases separated the two germline ends. The DNA for the CDR3 is TGTGCCAGCAGCCCCAGAGGGCCGATTAATGAAAAACTGTTTTTT. Its protein is CASSPRGPINEKLFF.

This clonotype was picked up many times. The gene calls are TRBV6-2 or TRBV6-3 and TRBJ2-5, with TRBD1 identical over 9 bases. J gave up 5 bases and V 8 bases, and 9 bases lay outside the gene matches. Germline CDR1 MNHEY, CDR2 SVGEGT. There are 14 residues in the CDR3. The CDR3 sequence is CASGGQGYGETQYF. In DNA form, the CDR3 reads TGTGCCAGCGGAGGACAGGGGTATGGGGAGACCCAGTACTTC.

This chain uses TRBV12-3 or TRBV12-4 with TRBJ1-2; maybe TRBD1 (5 bases). V lost 3 bases to trimming and J lost 5 bases, with 7 bases between them. The CDR3 is made up of 12 amino acids. The DNA for the CDR3 is TGTGCCAGCAGTTTCGAGGGGTATGGCTACACCTTC. Protein: CASSFEGYGYTF.

This clonotype was observed at least ten times. The chain links TRBV20-1 to TRBJ2-6; tentative D call: TRBD2 (5 bases). The CDR3 has 14 amino acids. Germline V gene sequence: CDR1 DFQATT, CDR2 SNEGSKA (reference sequence). Trimming removed 2 bases from V and 13 bases from J, with 18 bases in between. The CDR3 is CSARKDEGTSVLTF. CDR3 sequence (DNA): TGCAGTGCTAGAAAGGACGAGGGTACGAGTGTCCTGACTTTC.

This clonotype was recorded many times. V is TRBV20-1 and J is TRBJ2-1; D is unclear. With 2 bases removed from V and 7 bases from J, the gap between germline ends came to 27 bases. The CDR3 has 18 residues. Germline CDR1 DFQATT, CDR2 SNEGSKA (reference sequence). The CDR3 region has the DNA TGCAGTGCTAGATCGGCAGCCGTAGGGTTTTCATTTCCAAATGAGCAGTTCTTC. Its protein is CSARSAAVGFSFPNEQFF.

This clonotype was picked up many times. V is TRBV27 and J is TRBJ1-2; D not resolved. Per the germline V gene, CDR1 is MNHEY and CDR2 is SMNVEV (reference sequence). The CDR3 is 16 residues long. The V end was cut by 4 bases, the J end by 8 bases, with 23 bases between. The CDR3 protein is CASSSYPFLARRGYTF. In nucleotides, the CDR3 is TGTGCCAGCAGTTCCTACCCTTTTCTGGCCAGGAGGGGCTACACCTTC.

This clonotype was detected many times. This chain joins TRBV12-3 or TRBV12-4 and TRBJ1-1, with D uncertain. The CDR3 covers 11 residues. V lost 8 bases, J lost 2 bases, and 6 bases lay in between. The CDR3 here is CASHLNTEAFF. The CDR3 region has the DNA TGTGCCAGCCACCTAAACACTGAAGCTTTCTTT.

V is TRBV7-6 and J is TRBJ2-3; D remains ambiguous. CDR1 is SGHVS and CDR2 is FNYEAQ in the germline V gene. The ends were cut back, 3 bases at V and 0 bases at J, with 13 bases in the middle. The CDR3 is made up of 16 amino acids. The CDR3 DNA reads TGTGCCAGCAGCTTCTTAGGGCAGGAGAGCACAGATACGCAGTATTTT. Translation gives CASSFLGQESTDTQYF.

This clonotype has only a few counts. This likely reflects a read error, since a far larger clone is one base away. The chain has TRBV2 and TRBJ2-1; TRBD2 agrees at 15 bases. Germline V gene data show CDR1 as SNHLY and CDR2 as FYNNEI. Losses at the gene ends were 3 bases for V and 6 bases for J; bases not matched to a gene: 9. The CDR3 runs 18 residues. The CDR3 sequence: CASSDYTGLAGGRNEQFF. The CDR3 region has the DNA TGTGCCAGCAGTGACTACACGGGACTAGCGGGAGGTCGCAATGAGCAGTTCTTC.

This clonotype was counted ten times or more. This chain connects TRBV5-1 to TRBJ1-1, with a possible D match to TRBD1 (6 bases). This CDR3 spans 16 amino acids. The ends were cut back, 3 bases at V and 4 bases at J, with 19 bases in the middle. Germline lookup yields CDR1 SGHRS and CDR2 YFSETQ. CDR3 residues: CASSSHPGQQVTEAFF. CDR3 nucleotides: TGCGCCAGCAGCTCACATCCCGGACAGCAAGTCACTGAAGCTTTCTTT.